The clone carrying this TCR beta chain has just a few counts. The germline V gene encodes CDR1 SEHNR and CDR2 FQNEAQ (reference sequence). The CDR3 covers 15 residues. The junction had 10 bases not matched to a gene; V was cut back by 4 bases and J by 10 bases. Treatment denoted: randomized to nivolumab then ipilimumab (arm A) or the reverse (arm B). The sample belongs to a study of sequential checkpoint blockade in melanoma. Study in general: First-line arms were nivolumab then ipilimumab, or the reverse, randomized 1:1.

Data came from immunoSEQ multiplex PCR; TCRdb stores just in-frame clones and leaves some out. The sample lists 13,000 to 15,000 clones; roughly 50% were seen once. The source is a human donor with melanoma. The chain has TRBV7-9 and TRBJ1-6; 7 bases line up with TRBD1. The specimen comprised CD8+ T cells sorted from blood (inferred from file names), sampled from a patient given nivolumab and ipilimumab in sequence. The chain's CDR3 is CASSSTGQVGSPLHF. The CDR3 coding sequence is TGTGCCAGCAGCTCGACAGGACAGGTTGGGTCACCCCTCCACTTT.